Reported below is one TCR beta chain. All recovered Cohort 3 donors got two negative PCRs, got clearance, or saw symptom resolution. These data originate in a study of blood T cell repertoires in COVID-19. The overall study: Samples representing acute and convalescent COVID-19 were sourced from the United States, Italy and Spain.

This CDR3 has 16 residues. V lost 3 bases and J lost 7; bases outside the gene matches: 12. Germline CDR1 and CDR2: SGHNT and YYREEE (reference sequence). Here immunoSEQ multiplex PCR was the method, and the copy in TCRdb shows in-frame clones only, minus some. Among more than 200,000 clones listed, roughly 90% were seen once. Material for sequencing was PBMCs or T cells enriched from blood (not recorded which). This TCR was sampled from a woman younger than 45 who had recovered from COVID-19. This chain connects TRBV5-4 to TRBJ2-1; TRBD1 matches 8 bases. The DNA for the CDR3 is TGTGCCAGCAGCTCGCCGACAGGGGAGTCAGGAAATGAGCAGTTCTTC. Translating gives CASSSPTGESGNEQFF. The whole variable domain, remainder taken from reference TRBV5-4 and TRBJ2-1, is ETGVTQSPTHLIKTRGQQVTLRCSSQSGHNTVSWYQQALGQGPQFIFQYYREEENGRGNFPPRFSGLQFPNYSSELNVNALELDDSALYLCASSSPTGESGNEQFFGPGTRLTVL.